These 9 T cell receptor beta chains came from one sample sequenced in a study of CD39 and CD103 CD8 tumor-infiltrating T cells. Clones were sequenced by immunoSEQ multiplex PCR, and TCRdb holds only the in-frame ones, with some missing. The table records roughly 1,600 clones, around 73% of them present only once. The sample was CD39- CD103- CD8+ T cells sorted from the tumor. Specified subset: CD103-CD39- double-negative CD45RA- CD8 T cells. Every receptor here comes from a human donor with head and neck squamous cell carcinoma.

The table lists this clone with a count of one. The genes are TRBV19 and TRBJ2-1; D may match TRBD1 or TRBD2 (5 bases each). CDR1 LNHDA and CDR2 SQIVND come from the germline V gene (reference sequence). Trimming removed 6 bases from V and 6 bases from J, with 18 bases in between. The CDR3 contains 15 residues. In nucleotides, the CDR3 is TGTGCCAGTAGAGGGACCATAGTGATCAGCAATGAGCAGTTCTTC. Protein product: CASRGTIVISNEQFF.

The V call is TRBV19, the J call TRBJ2-1; D uncertain. The V end was cut by 2 bases, the J end by 10 bases, with 6 bases between. The CDR3 is 11 amino acids. The germline gives CDR1 LNHDA, CDR2 SQIVND (reference sequence). The CDR3 DNA reads TGTGCCAGTAGTATACTTCTCGAGCAGTTCTTC. It encodes CASSILLEQFF.

A few counts support this clone. The gene calls are TRBV15 and TRBJ2-1; TRBD2 matches at 9 bases. Trimming removed 3 bases from V and 9 bases from J; junction bases left unmatched: 12. CDR3 length: 16 residues. Germline values: CDR1 LNHNV, CDR2 YYDKDF (reference sequence). The CDR3 nucleotides are TGTGCCACCAGCAGCCAAATAGCGGGAGTTGTCACTGAGCAGTTCTTC. Translating gives CATSSQIAGVVTEQFF. The full variable domain, rest sourced from reference TRBV15 and TRBJ2-1, is DAMVIQNPRYQVTQFGKPVTLSCSQTLNHNVMYWYQQKSSQAPKLLFHYYDKDFNNEADTPDNFQSRRPNTSFCFLDIRSPGLGDTAMYLCATSSQIAGVVTEQFFGPGTRLTVL.

The chain is built from TRBV15 and TRBJ1-1; D not resolved. Trimming stripped 0 bases from V and 10 bases from J, with 12 bases between. Germline V gene data show CDR1 as LNHNV and CDR2 as YYDKDF (reference sequence). The CDR3 totals 13 residues. CDR3 coding DNA: TGTGCCACCAGCAGAGATCGAAACGAGAGAGCTTTCTTT. Its translation is CATSRDRNERAFF.

The chain employs TRBV7-7 and TRBJ2-7, with D tentatively TRBD1 (5 bases). This CDR3 has 13 amino acids. Per the germline V gene, CDR1 is SSHAT and CDR2 is FNYEAQ (reference sequence). V lost 4 bases and J lost 3, with 10 bases in between. Here the CDR3 reads CASSSGPNYEQYF. The CDR3 region has the DNA TGTGCCAGCAGCTCAGGGCCTAACTACGAGCAGTACTTC.

The chain uses TRBV28 and TRBJ2-7; D unclear. Trimming stripped 4 bases from V and 0 bases from J, with 7 bases between. CDR1 MDHEN and CDR2 SYDVKM come from the germline V gene. The CDR3 has 13 residues. In nucleotides, the CDR3 is TGTGCCAGCAGTTCTAGTAGCTCCTACGAGCAGTACTTC. As protein: CASSSSSSYEQYF.

This chain connects TRBV18 to TRBJ2-1; the match to TRBD2 covers 10 bases. The CDR3 is made up of 18 amino acids. The germline V gene encodes CDR1 KGHSH and CDR2 LQKENI. Germline trimming cut 3 bases from V and 6 bases from J; bases unmatched to any gene: 14. CDR3 bases: TGTGCCAGCTCACCCGCGGTCGCAACTAGCGGGGATCTCAATGAGCAGTTCTTC. Residues: CASSPAVATSGDLNEQFF.

This clone came up a few times. The chain couples TRBV5-6 to TRBJ2-3, with TRBD1 matching over 9 bases. This CDR3 region has 12 residues. CDR1 is SGHDT, CDR2 YYEEEE, per germline. Germline trimming cut 3 bases from V and 9 bases from J; bases unmatched to any gene: 2. CDR3 residues: CASSWGQGTQYF. CDR3 nucleotides: TGTGCCAGCAGCTGGGGACAGGGAACGCAGTATTTT.

The V gene is TRBV28, the J gene TRBJ2-5; tentatively, D is TRBD1 or TRBD2 (5 bases each). The V end lost 5 bases, the J end lost 2 bases, and 21 bases lay between the germline ends. The CDR3 has 17 residues. Germline V CDR1 and CDR2: MDHEN, SYDVKM. The CDR3 here is CASSPREQRGFQETQYF. CDR3 DNA sequence: TGTGCCAGCAGTCCCCGGGAACAGAGGGGATTTCAAGAGACCCAGTACTTC.